The rows below give T cell receptor beta chains drawn from one sample of a study of response to subunit inactivated influenza vaccine. TCRdb called the RT-PCR reads again in MiXCR, with one record for every CDR3 protein. In the table there are around 540,000 distinct CDR3 sequences, about an eighth of which are singletons. The starting material was PBMCs from blood, obtained on the day of vaccination. The receptor source for this set is a man aged 45 to 65 who received an inactivated influenza vaccine. The CDR3 runs from the conserved cysteine through the conserved F or W. The D gene is left open where the match is weak. Size values are once, few and many counts, or a class for expanded clones, and some rows have none.

V: TRBV14
J: TRBJ2-7
size: many
D: -
DNA: TGTGCCAGCAGCCAGGGGTTCTACGAGCAGTACTTC
CDR3: CASSQGFYEQYF

V: TRBV29-1
J: TRBJ2-7
size: -
D: TRBD1
DNA: TGCAGCGTTGAAACGACAGGGACGTCCTACGAGCAGTACTTC
CDR3: CSVETTGTSYEQYF

V: TRBV12-3/TRBV12-4
J: TRBJ2-7
size: few
D: -
DNA: TGTGCCAGCAGTCCCCCAGGGGGGTCGGGAGAGCAGTACTTC
CDR3: CASSPPGGSGEQYF

V: TRBV30
J: TRBJ2-4
size: -
D: -
DNA: TGTGCCTGGAGTATGACATTTCAAAACATTCAGTACTTC
CDR3: CAWSMTFQNIQYF

V: TRBV6-2/TRBV6-3
J: TRBJ1-1
size: many
D: -
DNA: TGTGCCAGCAGTTACGGCGGAACTGAAGCTTTCTTT
CDR3: CASSYGGTEAFF

V: TRBV20-1
J: TRBJ1-5
size: many
D: -
DNA: TGCAGTGCTAGACCCCAAGACAAAAGGGATTCGCCCCAGCATTTT
CDR3: CSARPQDKRDSPQHF

V: TRBV3-1
J: TRBJ2-3
size: -
D: -
DNA: TGTGCCAGCAGACATGCGGCAGGGGGCACAGATACGCAGTATTTT
CDR3: CASRHAAGGTDTQYF

V: TRBV20-1
J: TRBJ2-7
size: few
D: -
DNA: TGCAGTGCTAGATCCGGGGCCCAGAGAGAGCAGTACTTC
CDR3: CSARSGAQREQYF

V: TRBV2
J: TRBJ1-1
size: -
D: TRBD1
DNA: TGTGCCAGCACCAAAGGACAGGGTTCCACTGAAGCTTTCTTT
CDR3: CASTKGQGSTEAFF

V: TRBV3-1
J: TRBJ2-2
size: few
D: TRBD2
DNA: TGTGCCTGCAGCCCCTATCGGGACTACCGGAGCACCGGGGAGCTGTTTTTT
CDR3: CACSPYRDYRSTGELFF

V: TRBV15
J: TRBJ1-1
size: few
D: -
DNA: TGTGCCACCAGCAGAGATCGGGCCAACCGGAACACTGAAGCTTTCTTT
CDR3: CATSRDRANRNTEAFF

V: TRBV28
J: TRBJ2-5
size: -
D: -
DNA: TGTGCCAGCAGTTTAAACCCTAATAGGGCCCAAGAGACCCAGTACTTC
CDR3: CASSLNPNRAQETQYF

V: TRBV12-3/TRBV12-4
J: TRBJ1-5
size: few
D: TRBD1
DNA: TGTGCCAGCAGTTTAGATCAGGGGGAACAGCCCCAGCATTTT
CDR3: CASSLDQGEQPQHF

V: TRBV7-9
J: TRBJ1-4
size: few
D: -
DNA: TGTGCCAGCAGCTTTGGCATCGGCGGAGAAAAACTGTTTTTT
CDR3: CASSFGIGGEKLFF

V: TRBV18
J: TRBJ2-3
size: few
D: -
DNA: TGTGCCAGCTCACCATCACTCTCTAGCACAGATACGCAGTATTTT
CDR3: CASSPSLSSTDTQYF

V: TRBV29-1
J: TRBJ2-3
size: few
D: TRBD2
DNA: TGCAGCGTCTGTCTAGCCGGGAGGAGCACAGATACGCAGTATTTT
CDR3: CSVCLAGRSTDTQYF

V: TRBV6-1
J: TRBJ2-5
size: few
D: TRBD2
DNA: TGTGCCAGCAGTCCATTAGCGGGGGGGGGTAATATGGAGACCCAGTACTTC
CDR3: CASSPLAGGGNMETQYF

V: TRBV7-7
J: TRBJ2-2
size: many
D: TRBD1
DNA: TGTGCTAGCAGCCCAGGACAGGGAGGACCCACCGGGGAGCTGTTTTTT
CDR3: CASSPGQGGPTGELFF

V: TRBV28
J: TRBJ2-4
size: few
D: -
DNA: TGTGCCAGCAGTCCTACCCCCGACCGGGGCCAAAACATTCAGTACTTC
CDR3: CASSPTPDRGQNIQYF

V: TRBV5-1
J: TRBJ2-1
size: few
D: -
DNA: TGCGCCAGCAGCCTGGCTTTGGGGGCCTACAATGAGCAGTTCTTC
CDR3: CASSLALGAYNEQFF

V: TRBV28
J: TRBJ2-5
size: -
D: -
DNA: TGTGCCAGCTCGAACCAGGGGGGCGGAGCAGAGACCCAGTACTTC
CDR3: CASSNQGGGAETQYF

V: TRBV9
J: TRBJ2-1
size: -
D: TRBD2
DNA: TGTGCCAGCAGCGCGGGGGGGGAAATATACAATGAGCAGTTCTTC
CDR3: CASSAGGEIYNEQFF

V: TRBV5-1
J: TRBJ2-7
size: -
D: TRBD2
DNA: TGCGCCAGCAGCTTGCAAGCGGGGGGTTACTACGAGCAGTACTTC
CDR3: CASSLQAGGYYEQYF